Given below is one T cell receptor beta chain in context. The sample belongs to a study of graft-versus-host responses after intestinal transplantation. On the study more broadly: Recipients got multivisceral, liver-intestinal, or isolated intestinal transplants.

CDR1 is SGHRS and CDR2 is YFSETQ in the germline V gene. V dropped 4 bases and J dropped 2 bases, with 21 bases sitting between them. This CDR3 has 17 amino acids. Some clones are missing from TCRdb's copy, which holds only in-frame ones; the method was immunoSEQ multiplex PCR. Here the sample spans around 15,000 clones, about 74% being singletons. From the graft tissue, intraepithelial and lamina propria lymphocytes were released through processing. This TCR came from a human patient who received an intestinal transplant, so some T cells may come from the graft donor. The sequencing here drew on ileum tissue, taken 14 days after transplant. The rearrangement joins TRBV5-1 to TRBJ2-5; D gene unclear. The CDR3 spells CASSVSRRASLQETQYF. Here the CDR3 DNA reads TGCGCCAGCAGCGTATCTCGACGGGCCTCCCTTCAAGAGACCCAGTACTTC.